These T cell receptor beta chains were read from a single sample in a study of T cell repertoires in cytomegalovirus infection. No antigen has been identified for these receptors. In TCRdb, the reads were re-called with MiXCR into one record per CDR3 protein. This sample has about 110,000 distinct CDR3 sequences, with roughly 39% found just once. Sequences were derived from CD8+ T cells from cultured PBMCs, sampled from culture after CMV antigen stimulation. These receptors were taken from a human donor in good health (CMV status not recorded). Some clones in this sample may be carry-over from other donors' samples. Both conserved end residues are part of each CDR3. A D gene is named only where the DNA matches it firmly. Where a row states a size, it is once, few, many or the class of an expanded clone; other rows omit it.

TRBD2 | - | TRBJ2-7 | TRBV28 | CASSFLAEASYEQYF | TGTGCCAGCAGTTTTCTAGCGGAGGCGTCCTACGAGCAGTACTTC
TRBD2 | - | TRBJ2-3 | TRBV5-4 | CASSRGGNTQYF | TGTGCCAGCAGCCGGGGGGGGAATACGCAGTATTTT
TRBD2 | - | TRBJ2-1 | TRBV4-1 | CASRVGLAGSSEQFF | TGCGCCAGCAGGGTCGGACTAGCGGGGTCTAGTGAGCAGTTCTTC
- | - | TRBJ2-7 | TRBV20-1 | CSARARRSYEQYF | TGCAGTGCTAGAGCCAGGAGGTCCTACGAGCAGTACTTC
TRBD2 | - | TRBJ2-7 | TRBV7-3 | CASSSAGSPSYEQYF | TGTGCCAGCAGCTCAGCGGGGAGCCCCTCCTACGAGCAGTACTTC
- | - | TRBJ2-1 | TRBV6-8 | CASSSGHPSYIEQFF | TGTGCCAGCAGTTCGGGACATCCGTCCTACATTGAGCAGTTCTTC
- | few | TRBJ1-1 | TRBV7-8 | CASSLSGPNTEAFF | TGTGCCAGCAGCTTAAGTGGCCCGAACACTGAAGCTTTCTTT
TRBD1 | few | TRBJ2-5 | TRBV7-2 | CASRSDRGTGETQYF | TGTGCCAGCAGATCGGACAGGGGGACGGGAGAGACCCAGTACTTC
- | many | TRBJ2-1 | TRBV7-2 | CASSLPGNEQFF | TGTGCCAGCAGCTTACCAGGTAATGAGCAGTTCTTC
- | few | TRBJ2-7 | TRBV12-3/TRBV12-4 | CASSSSLHEQYF | TGTGCCAGCAGTTCCTCCCTCCACGAGCAGTACTTC
TRBD2 | - | TRBJ2-2 | TRBV20-1 | CSAPRPSGVYSGELFF | TGCAGTGCCCCTCGGCCTAGCGGGGTCTACTCCGGGGAGCTGTTTTTT
- | few | TRBJ2-1 | TRBV20-1 | CSARDIFSYNEQFF | TGCAGTGCTAGGGATATTTTCTCCTACAATGAGCAGTTCTTC
- | many | TRBJ2-1 | TRBV28 | CASSLGGLYNEQFF | TGTGCCAGCAGTTTAGGGGGCCTCTACAATGAGCAGTTCTTC
TRBD2 | - | TRBJ2-5 | TRBV7-6 | CASSYSGGEVQYF | TGTGCCAGCAGCTATAGCGGGGGGGAGGTCCAGTACTTC
TRBD1 | - | TRBJ1-4 | TRBV27 | CASPQGAGEKLFF | TGTGCCAGTCCACAGGGGGCCGGTGAAAAACTGTTTTTT
- | - | TRBJ2-5 | TRBV12-3/TRBV12-4 | CASSSPRTGKETQYF | TGTGCCAGCAGTTCCCCTAGGACGGGAAAGGAGACCCAGTACTTC
TRBD1 | few | TRBJ2-2 | TRBV5-1 | CASRSGTGDTGELFF | TGCGCCAGCAGATCCGGGACAGGGGACACCGGGGAGCTGTTTTTT
- | few | TRBJ2-3 | TRBV28 | CASSPVGGSDTQYF | TGTGCCAGCAGTCCCGTCGGGGGTTCAGATACGCAGTATTTT
- | many | TRBJ1-2 | TRBV27 | CASSLQGANYGYTF | TGTGCCAGCAGTTTACAGGGCGCTAACTATGGCTACACCTTC
- | few | TRBJ2-5 | TRBV3-1 | CASSQDVGEQETQYF | TGTGCCAGCAGCCAAGATGTAGGCGAACAAGAGACCCAGTACTTC
TRBD2 | - | TRBJ2-7 | TRBV7-2 | CASSSIAGGVYEQYF | TGTGCCAGCAGCTCTATAGCGGGGGGCGTCTACGAGCAGTACTTC
TRBD1 | - | TRBJ2-7 | TRBV27 | CASSPSTGTASLYEQYF | TGTGCCAGCAGTCCCTCGACAGGGACCGCCTCGCTGTACGAGCAGTACTTC
- | - | TRBJ2-7 | TRBV7-2 | CASSISIITVSYEQYF | TGTGCCAGCAGCATTTCGATCATCACAGTCTCCTACGAGCAGTACTTC
- | few | TRBJ1-4 | TRBV2 | CASSGAVVLATNEKLFF | TGTGCCAGCAGTGGGGCAGTTGTTCTTGCAACTAATGAAAAACTGTTTTTT
TRBD1 | - | TRBJ1-1 | TRBV6-5 | CASTRDRATDTTEAFF | TGTGCCAGCACCAGGGACAGGGCTACTGATACCACTGAAGCTTTCTTT
- | - | TRBJ2-7 | TRBV7-2 | CASSLAPSLTYEQYF | TGTGCCAGCAGCTTAGCACCATCTTTAACCTACGAGCAGTACTTC
- | few | TRBJ2-5 | TRBV4-1 | CASSLIPAERETQYF | TGCGCCAGCAGCCTTATACCCGCGGAGCGAGAGACCCAGTACTTC
- | - | TRBJ1-5 | TRBV27 | CASSPIQTGNNNQPQHF | TGTGCCAGCAGTCCGATCCAGACGGGGAACAACAATCAGCCCCAGCATTTT
TRBD2 | few | TRBJ2-3 | TRBV7-8 | CASSLVAGGSTDTQYF | TGTGCCAGCAGCTTAGTGGCGGGGGGCAGCACAGATACGCAGTATTTT
TRBD2 | many | TRBJ2-3 | TRBV12-3/TRBV12-4 | CASSLELAGGDTQYF | TGTGCCAGCAGTTTAGAACTAGCGGGGGGAGATACGCAGTATTTT
- | few | TRBJ2-1 | TRBV27 | CASSFLDTGSYNEQFF | TGTGCCAGCAGTTTTTTAGACACGGGCTCCTACAATGAGCAGTTCTTC
- | - | TRBJ2-3 | TRBV19 | CASSMDPTEYTDTQYF | TGTGCCAGTAGTATGGATCCTACAGAGTACACAGATACGCAGTATTTT
TRBD1 | many | TRBJ1-3 | TRBV6-1 | CASSEEGASGNTIYF | TGTGCCAGCAGTGAAGAGGGGGCCTCTGGAAACACCATATATTTT
- | - | TRBJ1-2 | TRBV7-2 | CASSLIVDRLLGYTF | TGTGCCAGCAGCTTAATCGTGGACAGACTTTTGGGCTACACCTTC
- | many | TRBJ2-2 | TRBV7-9 | CASSLALSGIAGELFF | TGTGCCAGCAGCTTAGCGCTAAGTGGGATTGCCGGGGAGCTGTTTTTT
- | many | TRBJ1-2 | TRBV7-9 | CASSLQENYGYTF | TGTGCCAGCAGCTTACAGGAGAACTATGGCTACACCTTC
- | many | TRBJ1-1 | TRBV4-1 | CASSQEGWGSTEAFF | TGCGCCAGCAGCCAAGAGGGATGGGGGTCGACTGAAGCTTTCTTT
- | - | TRBJ2-1 | TRBV7-6 | CASSFSETRMNEQFF | TGTGCCAGCAGCTTCTCCGAGACGCGGATGAATGAGCAGTTCTTC
- | - | TRBJ2-1 | TRBV6-1 | CASSEEVLGIPYSYNEQFF | TGTGCCAGCAGTGAAGAGGTACTAGGGATACCATACTCCTACAATGAGCAGTTCTTC
- | - | TRBJ2-7 | TRBV27 | CASSLSTGYEQYF | TGTGCCAGCAGTTTATCGACAGGCTACGAGCAGTACTTC
TRBD1 | - | TRBJ2-5 | TRBV6-5 | CASSGIRDRVGETQYF | TGTGCCAGCAGTGGGATCCGGGACAGGGTTGGGGAGACCCAGTACTTC
- | - | TRBJ2-7 | TRBV4-1 | CASSQSVTTYEQYF | TGCGCCAGCAGCCAGTCAGTAACTACCTACGAGCAGTACTTC
- | - | TRBJ2-5 | TRBV4-1 | CASSQGIGPETQYF | TGCGCCAGCAGCCAAGGGATCGGGCCGGAGACCCAGTACTTC
- | - | TRBJ2-7 | TRBV6-5 | CASSYSTGTGYEQYF | TGTGCCAGCAGTTACTCGACGGGGACGGGCTACGAGCAGTACTTC
- | - | TRBJ2-7 | TRBV2 | CASSDVLYEQYF | TGTGCCAGCAGTGATGTCCTCTACGAGCAGTACTTC
- | - | TRBJ2-7 | TRBV4-1 | CASSQEQGSYEQYF | TGCGCCAGCAGCCAAGAGCAGGGTAGCTACGAGCAGTACTTC
TRBD2 | - | TRBJ2-5 | TRBV6-8 | CASSAGTNYRVTQYF | TGTGCCAGCAGTGCCGGGACTAACTATCGGGTGACCCAGTACTTC
TRBD1 | once | TRBJ2-7 | TRBV6-2/TRBV6-3 | CASSFRDSSYEQYF | TGTGCCAGCAGTTTCCGGGACAGCTCCTACGAGCAGTACTTC
- | - | TRBJ1-5 | TRBV19 | CASTPDSNQPQHF | TGTGCCAGTACCCCGGACAGTAATCAGCCCCAGCATTTT